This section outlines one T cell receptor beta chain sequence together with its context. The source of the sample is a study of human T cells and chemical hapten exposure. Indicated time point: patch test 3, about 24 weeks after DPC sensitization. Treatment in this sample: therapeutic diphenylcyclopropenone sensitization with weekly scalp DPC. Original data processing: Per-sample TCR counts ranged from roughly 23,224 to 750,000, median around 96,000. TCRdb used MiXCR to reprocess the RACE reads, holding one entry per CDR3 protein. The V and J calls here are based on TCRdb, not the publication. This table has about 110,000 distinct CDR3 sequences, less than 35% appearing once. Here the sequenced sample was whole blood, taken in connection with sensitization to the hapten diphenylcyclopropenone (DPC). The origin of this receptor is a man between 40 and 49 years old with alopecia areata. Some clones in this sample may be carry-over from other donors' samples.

The CDR3 spells CASSLAGQGDQPQHF. The CDR3 DNA is TGTGCCAGCAGCTTAGCGGGACAGGGAGATCAGCCCCAGCATTTT. The chain has TRBV7-6 and TRBJ1-5, with 9 bases that match TRBD1. The length of the CDR3 is 15 residues. J lost 5 bases, V lost 0 bases, and 2 bases had no gene match. CDR1 is SGHVS and CDR2 is FNYEAQ in the germline V gene.